These 3 T cell receptor beta chains originate from one sample sequenced in a study of CD8 T cells in Susac syndrome. Random-hexamer reverse transcription was applied to 0.5 to 1 ug RNA. TCRdb reprocessed the immunoSEQ multiplex PCR reads via MiXCR and lists one record per CDR3 protein. The sample comprises around 200,000 distinct CDR3 sequences, 95% of which are singletons, and about 0.093% rests with the top ten. Input material: CD4+ T cells from PBMCs. Receptor source: a human donor with multiple sclerosis.

The chain employs TRBV5-1 and TRBJ2-5; a possible D gene is TRBD1 (5 bases). V dropped 0 bases and J dropped 5 bases, with 11 bases sitting between them. The germline CDR1 and CDR2 sequences are SGHRS and YFSETQ. This CDR3 is 14 amino acids long. The CDR3 reads CASSLEGSRETQYF. The CDR3 DNA is TGCGCCAGCAGCTTGGAGGGGTCCCGGGAGACCCAGTACTTC.

V gene TRBV2 combines with J gene TRBJ2-1; D is possibly TRBD1 or TRBD2 (5 bases each). The germline V and J ends were trimmed by 8 bases and 6 bases, with 20 bases remaining between them. Germline CDR1 reads SNHLY; CDR2 reads FYNNEI. The CDR3 totals 15 residues. DNA for the CDR3: TGTGCCAGCGAAGTTGTCACGGGACCGCTCAATGAGCAGTTCTTC. This sequence encodes CASEVVTGPLNEQFF.

The chain couples TRBV10-1 to TRBJ2-7; D gene unclear. Per germline, CDR1 WNHNN and CDR2 SYGVQD (reference sequence). V was clipped by 2 bases and J by 4 bases, with 21 bases between them. This CDR3 region has 17 residues. Here the CDR3 reads CASSEIGNSNQSYEQYF. In nucleotides, the CDR3 is TGCGCCAGCAGTGAGATTGGGAATTCTAACCAAAGTTACGAGCAGTACTTC.